Here is one T cell receptor (beta chain) with its context. Arm-PCR of CDR3 regions and iRepertoire HTBI primers were the basis on which TCR beta libraries were built. Each CDR3 protein gets one entry after TCRdb re-called the multiplex PCR reads with MiXCR. The data show about 620,000 distinct CDR3 sequences, approximately 15% seen once. Specified time point: newly diagnosed GD, antithyroid drugs for less than 3 months. The TCR library used RNA extracted from PBMCs. Roughly 9.5-milliliter peripheral blood samples went into EDTA tubes. This sample is drawn from a study of regulatory T cells in long-lasting Graves disease. Germline CDR1 and CDR2: DFQATT and SNEGSKA (reference sequence). The CDR3 is 15 amino acids. Trimming removed 2 bases at V and 8 bases at J, with 18 bases between. The same specimen was also included in a second study, on T cells in Graves' hyperthyroidism and ophthalmopathy.

Sequenced material: peripheral blood mononuclear cells (PBMCs), taken at new diagnosis, from a patient treated with antithyroid drugs. The clonotype was recovered from a woman in her 30s with Graves disease. The V and J genes are TRBV20-1 and TRBJ1-4; weak D call: TRBD1 (6 bases). The CDR3 is CSARSLRGGEEKLFF. The CDR3 DNA follows: TGCAGTGCTAGATCTCTCAGGGGTGGGGAGGAAAAACTGTTTTTT.